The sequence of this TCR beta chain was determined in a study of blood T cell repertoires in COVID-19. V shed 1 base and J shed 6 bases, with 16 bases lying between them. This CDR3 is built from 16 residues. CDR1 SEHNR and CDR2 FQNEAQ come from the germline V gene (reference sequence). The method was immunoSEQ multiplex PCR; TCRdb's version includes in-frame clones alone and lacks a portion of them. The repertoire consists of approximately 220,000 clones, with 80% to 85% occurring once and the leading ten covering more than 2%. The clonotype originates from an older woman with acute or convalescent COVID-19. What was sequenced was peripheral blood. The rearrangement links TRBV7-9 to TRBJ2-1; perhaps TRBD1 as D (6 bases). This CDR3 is CASSLVTGLSFNEQFF. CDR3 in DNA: TGTGCCAGCAGCTTAGTTACAGGGCTTTCGTTCAATGAGCAGTTCTTC.